The 25 T cell receptor beta chains given below trace back to one sample, sequenced in a study of T cells in Graves' hyperthyroidism and ophthalmopathy. RNA transcripts provided the source from which TCR beta CDR3 regions were amplified. Using the HTBI primer set, a first-round RT-PCR was run on the TCR CDR3. One entry per CDR3 protein, called by TCRdb with MiXCR from the multiplex PCR reads. The sample has 700,000 or so distinct CDR3 sequences, less than 20% seen once. Source material: blood. The receptors stem from a man aged 18 to 29 with Graves' hyperthyroidism.

The genes are TRBV7-2 and TRBJ2-4; D is uncertain. The CDR3 runs 14 residues. From germline, CDR1 is SGHTA and CDR2 FQGNSA. V gave up 8 bases and J gave up 5 bases, with 16 bases separating them. The DNA for the CDR3 is TGTGCCAGCGGAATGGCAGCACCAGAAAACATTCAGTACTTC. Translation gives CASGMAAPENIQYF.

J is TRBJ2-7 and V is TRBV18; D gene ambiguous. Germline loops: CDR1 KGHSH, CDR2 LQKENI. V lost 3 bases, J lost 4 bases, and 10 bases lay in between. The CDR3 has 13 amino acids. CDR3: CASSPPTTYEQYF. DNA of the CDR3: TGTGCCAGCTCACCCCCTACAACTTACGAGCAGTACTTC.

The rearrangement uses TRBV2 and TRBJ2-7; D remains ambiguous. V was trimmed by 6 bases and J by 3 bases, leaving 9 bases between them. CDR1 is SNHLY and CDR2 is FYNNEI in the germline V gene. CDR3 length: 12 residues. The CDR3, as DNA: TGTGCCAGCAGCCCCGAGGACTACGAGCAGTACTTC. Translated, it gives CASSPEDYEQYF.

This clonotype was counted ten times or more. V and J are TRBV20-1 and TRBJ1-1; a weak D match, TRBD1 (5 bases). Trimming removed 3 bases at V and 5 bases at J, with 13 bases between. Germline V gene sequence: CDR1 DFQATT, CDR2 SNEGSKA (reference sequence). The CDR3 has 13 residues. CDR3 bases: TGCAGTGCTAGGCTAGCAGGGAGTACTGAAGCTTTCTTT. Translation gives CSARLAGSTEAFF.

A remark on this clonotype: An end of the junction differs from the germline gene, which may be a read error. This rearrangement joins TRBV2 to TRBJ1-5; D gene ambiguous. Germline-derived CDR1 and CDR2 are SNHLY and FYNNEI. The CDR3 length is 15 residues. CDR3 coding DNA: TGTGCCAGCAGTGAACGGCGGGTTAGCGATCAGCCCCAGCATTTT. Translating gives CASSERRVSDQPQHF.

This clonotype was seen just once. V is TRBV18 and J is TRBJ2-3, with 12 bases aligning to TRBD2. Trimming cost V 1 base and J 5 bases; bases outside gene matches: 4. The CDR3 is 16 residues long. Germline loops: CDR1 KGHSH, CDR2 LQKENI. The CDR3 bases are TGTGCCAGCTCACCACTGCAGGGACTAGCGGGAGATACGCAGTATTTT. It encodes CASSPLQGLAGDTQYF.

The sample holds a few counts of this clonotype. V gene TRBV20-1 combines with J gene TRBJ1-2, with TRBD1 matching 7 bases. Germline trimming cut 5 bases from V and 5 bases from J; bases unmatched to any gene: 14. The CDR3 has 15 amino acids. Germline values: CDR1 DFQATT, CDR2 SNEGSKA (reference sequence). The CDR3 coding sequence is TGCAGTGCTGGCCACCGGGACAGCGGTGGATATGGCTACACCTTC. It specifies CSAGHRDSGGYGYTF.

This clonotype was recorded many times. The rearrangement uses TRBV20-1 and TRBJ2-1, with D perhaps being TRBD1 or TRBD2 (6 bases each). The CDR3 consists of 15 residues. The germline V and J ends were trimmed by 3 bases and 12 bases, with 24 bases remaining between them. Germline V gene lookup returns CDR1 DFQATT and CDR2 SNEGSKA (reference sequence). The CDR3, as DNA: TGCAGTGCTAGTACCGGGGGCGTAGGTCTGGGACGGCAGTTCTTC. Translating it yields CSASTGGVGLGRQFF.

This clonotype was counted between two and nine times. This sequence joins TRBV15 and TRBJ2-2, with 9 bases aligning to TRBD2. The germline V gene has CDR1 LNHNV and CDR2 YYDKDF (reference sequence). CDR3 length equals 17 residues. V trimming: 0 bases; J trimming: 0 bases; junction bases outside the gene matches: 2. CDR3 sequence (DNA): TGTGCCACCAGCAGAGATCGACTAGCGGCGAACACCGGGGAGCTGTTTTTT. Translated: CATSRDRLAANTGELFF.

V and J are TRBV5-1 and TRBJ2-3; 10 nucleotides agree with TRBD2. The trim removed 2 bases at V and 11 bases at J, leaving 11 bases unmatched. The CDR3 runs 15 residues. Germline CDR1 is SGHRS and CDR2 is YFSETQ. The CDR3 sequence: CASSLLAGSTQGQYF. The CDR3 DNA sequence: TGCGCCAGCAGCTTACTAGCGGGATCCACCCAGGGGCAGTATTTT.

V and J are TRBV9 and TRBJ2-6, with D hard to call. V was trimmed by 5 bases and J by 0 bases, leaving 9 bases between them. The germline CDR1 and CDR2 sequences are SGDLS and YYNGEE. The CDR3 sequence is 15 residues long. CDR3 protein: CASSPLSSGANVLTF. As DNA, the CDR3 is TGTGCCAGCAGTCCTCTGAGCTCTGGGGCCAACGTCCTGACTTTC.

The CDR3 coding sequence is TGTGCCATCAGTGACAGACACCTGGGGACCGGGGAGCTGTTTTTT. It specifies CAISDRHLGTGELFF. This rearrangement joins TRBV10-3 to TRBJ2-2; D gene uncertain. The length of the CDR3 is 15 residues. Trimming stripped 3 bases from V and 5 bases from J, with 13 bases between. Germline V gene sequence: CDR1 ENHRY, CDR2 SYGVKD.

As regards this clonotype: This is likely a read error, given that the CDR3 carries no conserved phenylalanine or tryptophan at its end. The chain couples TRBV2 to TRBJ1-4; D gene ambiguous. The V gene lost 5 bases and the J gene lost 8 bases, with 15 bases spanning the gap. Per the germline V gene, CDR1 is SNHLY and CDR2 is FYNNEI. The CDR3 loop spans 14 amino acids. The CDR3: CASSLAGPQEKLFL. The CDR3 region has the DNA TGTGCCAGCAGTCTGGCCGGGCCCCAAGAAAAACTGTTTCTT.

The chain uses TRBV6-4 and TRBJ1-4; tentatively, D is TRBD1 (5 bases). The germline CDR1 and CDR2 sequences are MRHNA and SNTAGT. The CDR3 runs 15 residues. The V end lost 7 bases, the J end lost 8 bases, and 20 bases lay between the germline ends. The chain's CDR3 is CASIPILQGGEKLFF. As DNA, the CDR3 is TGTGCCAGCATCCCCATTCTGCAGGGTGGCGAAAAACTGTTTTTT.

The chain employs TRBV6-1 and TRBJ2-7; a weak D match, TRBD2 (6 bases). Deletions cut 5 bases from V and 5 bases from J, with 13 bases between. CDR1 and CDR2 from the germline V gene are MNHNS and SASEGT. The CDR3 extends over 13 amino acids. The CDR3 DNA reads as TGTGCCAGCAGTTTGGGAGGTCGGCACGAGCAGTACTTC. Its protein is CASSLGGRHEQYF.

This chain connects TRBV20-1 to TRBJ1-5, with a possible D match to TRBD1 (6 bases). The ends were cut back, 6 bases at V and 4 bases at J, with 10 bases in the middle. The CDR3 totals 12 residues. Germline V gene data show CDR1 as DFQATT and CDR2 as SNEGSKA (reference sequence). CDR3 residues: CSAAGANQPQHF. DNA for the CDR3: TGCAGTGCGGCAGGGGCGAATCAGCCCCAGCATTTT.

At least ten counts were recorded for this clonotype. The CDR3 nucleotides are TGTGCCAGCAGCCATGGAAGGGGGAATTCCTACGAGCAGTACTTC. Its translation: CASSHGRGNSYEQYF. The genes are TRBV2 and TRBJ2-7; possibly TRBD1 for D (6 bases). Germline V gene sequence: CDR1 SNHLY, CDR2 FYNNEI. The CDR3 spans 15 residues. Between the trimmed V and J ends, which lost 6 bases and 1 base, there was a span of 16 bases.

The chain links TRBV7-9 to TRBJ2-1; 15 nucleotides match TRBD2. J gave up 2 bases and V 5 bases, and 7 bases lay outside the gene matches. Per the germline V gene, CDR1 is SEHNR and CDR2 is FQNEAQ (reference sequence). This CDR3 is 18 amino acids long. The CDR3 is CASSQGLAGGSPYNEQFF. CDR3 sequence (DNA): TGTGCCAGCAGCCAGGGACTAGCGGGAGGTTCCCCCTACAATGAGCAGTTCTTC.

This clonotype was counted between two and nine times. This chain uses TRBV7-9 with TRBJ2-2; no definite D call. V lost 6 bases and J lost 4, with 12 bases in between. The CDR3 loop spans 14 amino acids. Germline V gene sequence: CDR1 SEHNR, CDR2 FQNEAQ (reference sequence). This CDR3 reads CASSSYTLTGELFF. DNA of the CDR3: TGTGCCAGCAGTTCCTACACCCTCACCGGGGAGCTGTTTTTT. Drawing the rest from reference TRBV7-9 and TRBJ2-2, the complete variable domain is DTGVSQNPRHKITKRGQNVTFRCDPISEHNRLYWYRQTLGQGPEFLTYFQNEAQLEKSRLLSDRFSAERPKGSFSTLEIQRTEQGDSAMYLCASSSYTLTGELFFGEGSRLTVL.

The chain joins TRBV28 to TRBJ2-3, with a weak D call TRBD2 (5 bases). Trimming shortened V by 2 bases and J by 7 bases, and 13 bases separated the two germline ends. CDR1 is MDHEN and CDR2 is SYDVKM in the germline V gene. CDR3 length: 14 amino acids. This CDR3 is CASSLGFAGNTQYF. In DNA form, the CDR3 reads TGTGCCAGCAGTTTAGGTTTCGCGGGTAATACGCAGTATTTT.

This clonotype was seen a handful of times. The chain carries TRBV10-2 and TRBJ2-2; no clear D gene. The V and J ends lost 3 bases and 3 bases respectively, with 8 bases between them. This CDR3 has 14 amino acids. Per the germline V gene, CDR1 is WSHSY and CDR2 is SAAADI. Written as DNA, the CDR3 is TGCGCCAGCAGTGACTACAAATACACCGGGGAGCTGTTTTTT. Its translation: CASSDYKYTGELFF.

This clonotype has a count of ten or more. DNA of the CDR3: TGTGCCAGCAGGAGGGAGGGGTCCTACAATGAGCAGTTCTTC. Translated: CASRREGSYNEQFF. The chain employs TRBV2 and TRBJ2-1, with 7 bases fitting TRBD2. Trimming removed 6 bases from V and 1 base from J; junction bases left unmatched: 3. Germline V lookup: CDR1 SNHLY, CDR2 FYNNEI. The CDR3 sequence is 14 residues long.

A few counts support this clonotype. DNA of the CDR3: TGCGCCAGCAGCCAATACGACAGGGGGCCCTACAATGAGCAGTTCTTC. Translating gives CASSQYDRGPYNEQFF. The V and J genes are TRBV4-1 and TRBJ2-1; 10 bases map to TRBD1. CDR1 is MGHRA and CDR2 is YSYEKL in the germline V gene. CDR3 size: 16 residues. The junction had 3 bases not matched to a gene; V was cut back by 2 bases and J by 2 bases.

This clonotype appeared many times. This chain links TRBV6-1 with TRBJ1-1, with D unresolved. V was clipped by 7 bases and J by 6 bases, with 12 bases between them. CDR1 is MNHNS, CDR2 SASEGT, per germline. CDR3 length equals 12 residues. The CDR3 nucleotides read TGTGCCAGCACCTCAGCGGACCCTGAAGCTTTCTTT. Protein sequence: CASTSADPEAFF.

This clonotype has a count of ten or more. The chain combines TRBV12-3 or TRBV12-4 with TRBJ2-2, with 10 bases identical to TRBD2. V lost 2 bases to trimming and J lost 3 bases; unmatched junction nucleotides: 6. The CDR3 spans 17 residues. The CDR3 sequence is CASSLPSGRGDTGELFF. CDR3 in DNA: TGTGCCAGCAGTTTACCTAGCGGGAGAGGGGACACCGGGGAGCTGTTTTTT.